This T cell receptor (beta chain) was sequenced in a study of T cell changes during pregnancy in multiple sclerosis. Trimming stripped 3 bases from V and 3 bases from J, with 14 bases between. This CDR3 is built from 16 residues. Germline V gene lookup returns CDR1 MGHDK and CDR2 SYGVNS. Data came from immunoSEQ multiplex PCR; TCRdb stores just in-frame clones and leaves some out. The sample has approximately 65,000 clones; roughly 96% are singletons. The source was CD8+ T cells from peripheral blood mononuclear cells, collected after pregnancy. The chain uses TRBV25-1 and TRBJ1-4; no clear D gene. The TCR originated in a female donor with multiple sclerosis, enrolled in a pregnancy study. The CDR3 loop is CASSDAGFSPNEKLFF. CDR3 DNA sequence: TGTGCCAGCAGTGACGCGGGTTTCAGCCCTAATGAAAAACTGTTTTTT.